These 5 T cell receptor beta chains were all obtained from the same sample, sequenced in a study of blood T cell repertoires in COVID-19. Libraries were prepared by immunoSEQ multiplex PCR; TCRdb keeps only in-frame clonotypes and omits some of them. The sample lists fewer than 300,000 clones, around 82% seen once, with approximately 5.9% in the top ten. Material: peripheral blood. The origin of the receptors is a man aged 80 or over with acute or convalescent COVID-19.

The chain is built from TRBV7-3 and TRBJ1-1, with D unresolved. In germline, CDR1 is SGHTA, CDR2 FQGTGA. The CDR3 contains 13 residues. The V and J ends lost 5 bases and 1 base respectively, with 8 bases between them. CDR3 bases: TGTGCCAGCAGCCGAGTCGGGAACACTGAAGCTTTCTTT. Residues: CASSRVGNTEAFF.

The chain joins TRBV6-5 to TRBJ1-4; D unresolved. The germline V and J ends were trimmed by 0 bases and 3 bases, with 8 bases remaining between them. Germline loops: CDR1 MNHEY, CDR2 SVGAGI. CDR3 length: 15 amino acids. The CDR3 nucleotides are TGTGCCAGCAGTTACTCGCTCACTCCTAATGAAAAACTGTTTTTT. It specifies CASSYSLTPNEKLFF.

The genes are TRBV5-1 and TRBJ1-2; D is ambiguous. This CDR3 is built from 12 residues. V was shortened by 0 bases and J by 6 bases, with 6 bases between the two germline ends. Germline CDR1 reads SGHRS; CDR2 reads YFSETQ. CDR3 bases: TGCGCCAGCAGCTTGGCCGGGGATGGCTACACCTTC. Amino acid sequence: CASSLAGDGYTF. Together with reference TRBV5-1 and TRBJ1-2, the CDR3 gives the full variable domain: KAGVTQTPRYLIKTRGQQVTLSCSPISGHRSVSWYQQTPGQGLQFLFEYFSETQRNKGNFPGRFSGRQFSNSRSEMNVSTLELGDSALYLCASSLAGDGYTFGSGTRLTVV.

For the CDR3, the DNA is TGTGCCAGCAGTTTTGGGGGGGCTAACTATGGCTACACCTTC. Translation: CASSFGGANYGYTF. This chain links TRBV27 with TRBJ1-2, with D perhaps matching TRBD1 (5 bases). This CDR3 comprises 14 residues. Looked up from germline, CDR1 is MNHEY and CDR2 is SMNVEV (reference sequence). V lost 3 bases, J lost 0 bases, and 8 bases lay in between.

The chain joins TRBV5-1 to TRBJ1-1, with D tentatively TRBD1 (5 bases). Trimming removed 5 bases at V and 4 bases at J, with 9 bases between. Germline CDR1 is SGHRS and CDR2 is YFSETQ. This CDR3 contains 12 residues. The CDR3 DNA follows: TGCGCCAGCAGTCAGCAGGGCACTGAAGCTTTCTTT. Translated, it gives CASSQQGTEAFF.